The 22 T cell receptor beta chains in this list originate from one sample, sequenced in a study of beta chain features in type 1 diabetes. Investigators reverse transcribed all isolated RNA, so they sequenced expressed TCRB transcripts. Profiling relied on immunoSEQ multiplex PCR, and the TCRdb table lists in-frame clones only, not all of them. The sample holds 600,000 to 650,000 clones, 15% to 18% seen once. The sequenced sample consisted of naive CD4+ T cells from blood. The receptor set was obtained from a man younger than 35 in good health.

This clone was counted a few times. The CDR3 DNA follows: TGTGCCAGCTCACCAGGCGGTGGAACACTAACTGAAGCTTTCTTT. It encodes CASSPGGGTLTEAFF. J is TRBJ1-1 and V is TRBV18, with no clear D. Germline V gene lookup returns CDR1 KGHSH and CDR2 LQKENI. This CDR3 has 15 amino acids. With 2 bases removed from V and 5 bases from J, the gap between germline ends came to 15 bases.

This chain joins TRBV5-4 and TRBJ1-1, with TRBD1 matching 9 bases. This CDR3 is built from 13 residues. From germline, CDR1 is SGHNT and CDR2 YYREEE (reference sequence). J was trimmed by 11 bases and V by 1 base; bases with no gene match: 6. The DNA for the CDR3 is TGTGCCAGCAGCTTGTACCCGGGACAGGGTGCTTTCTTT. It specifies CASSLYPGQGAFF. The entire variable domain, with the rest obtained from reference TRBV5-4 and TRBJ1-1, is as follows: ETGVTQSPTHLIKTRGQQVTLRCSSQSGHNTVSWYQQALGQGPQFIFQYYREEENGRGNFPPRFSGLQFPNYSSELNVNALELDDSALYLCASSLYPGQGAFFGQGTRLTVV.

The CDR3 reads CASSVVGFRTDTQYF. The CDR3 nucleotides are TGTGCCAGCAGCGTAGTTGGATTCCGCACAGATACGCAGTATTTT. The chain couples TRBV9 to TRBJ2-3; no definite D call. Trimming left V 0 bases short and J 1 base short, with 9 bases between. Germline V CDR1 and CDR2: SGDLS, YYNGEE. The CDR3 runs 15 residues.

The rearrangement links TRBV6-8 to TRBJ1-1; maybe TRBD1 (5 bases). Germline lookup yields CDR1 MNHGY and CDR2 SAAAGT. The CDR3 is 15 residues long. Trimming removed 9 bases from V and 7 bases from J, with 24 bases in between. CDR3 DNA: TGTGCCAGTCGAAGGACACAGGCCGCAAATCGTGAAGCTTTCTTT. Translated: CASRRTQAANREAFF.

This clone was seen only a few times. This sequence joins TRBV4-3 and TRBJ2-2; 8 bases match TRBD2. With V trimmed by 2 bases and J by 4 bases, 9 bases remained unmatched. The CDR3 sequence is 17 residues long. The V gene's germline CDR1 is LGHNA and CDR2 YSLEER. The CDR3 is CASSQTPGGRGTGELFF. DNA for the CDR3: TGCGCCAGCAGCCAAACCCCGGGGGGGCGAGGCACCGGGGAGCTGTTTTTT.

This clone occurred a few times. The chain recombines TRBV7-2 with TRBJ1-4, with 8 bases lining up with TRBD1. The CDR3 extends over 13 amino acids. Trimming cost V 1 base and J 11 bases; bases outside gene matches: 3. Germline CDR1 and CDR2: SGHTA and FQGNSA. CDR3 nucleotide sequence: TGTGCCAGCAGCTTAGGACAGGGGAGGAAACTGTTTTTT. Residues: CASSLGQGRKLFF.

The rearrangement uses TRBV2 and TRBJ2-5; TRBD1 matches 8 bases. This CDR3 is 12 amino acids long. Germline loops: CDR1 SNHLY, CDR2 FYNNEI. J lost 5 bases, V lost 6 bases, and 2 bases had no gene match. The CDR3 spells CASRTGGETQYF. In DNA form, the CDR3 reads TGTGCCAGCAGAACAGGGGGGGAGACCCAGTACTTC. The whole variable domain, filled in from reference TRBV2 and TRBJ2-5, reads EPEVTQTPSHQVTQMGQEVILRCVPISNHLYFYWYRQILGQKVEFLVSFYNNEISEKSEIFDDQFSVERPDGSNFTLKIRSTKLEDSAMYFCASRTGGETQYFGPGTRLLVL.

This clone was found a few times. This CDR3 reads CASSQNIYEQFF. The CDR3 DNA reads as TGTGCCAGCAGCCAAAATATCTATGAGCAGTTCTTC. The rearrangement links TRBV14 to TRBJ2-1; D is undetermined. CDR1 and CDR2 (germline): SGHDN, FVKESK. V was cut by 2 bases and J by 8 bases, with 7 bases left in between. The CDR3 has 12 amino acids.

In its sample, this clone was seen a few times. The V and J genes are TRBV28 and TRBJ1-1; D uncertain. CDR1 is MDHEN and CDR2 is SYDVKM in the germline V gene. The CDR3 consists of 13 residues. V lost 8 bases and J lost 1, with 11 bases in between. CDR3 loop: CASLSGWNTEAFF. The CDR3 DNA reads TGTGCCAGCCTATCGGGTTGGAACACTGAAGCTTTCTTT.

V and J are TRBV4-3 and TRBJ1-1; possible D gene TRBD1, 5 bases. V lost 1 base and J 8 bases, leaving 14 bases between the germline ends. The CDR3 has 14 residues. CDR1 LGHNA and CDR2 YSLEER come from the germline V gene. CDR3 protein: CASSQVGVGREAFF. The CDR3 bases are TGCGCCAGCAGCCAAGTGGGGGTGGGGCGGGAAGCTTTCTTT.

This clone was counted only a few times. This rearrangement joins TRBV7-2 to TRBJ2-5; D unclear. The better agreement between TRBJ2-7 and the DNA end casts doubt on the J call. The germline CDR1 and CDR2 sequences are SGHTA and FQGNSA. There are 12 residues in the CDR3. CDR3 bases: TGTGCCAGCAGCCTCGATTGGAACGAGCAGTACTTC. This sequence encodes CASSLDWNEQYF.

This clone turned up a few times. The V call is TRBV28, the J call TRBJ2-1; D remains unclear. V was trimmed by 1 base and J by 7 bases, leaving 11 bases between them. Per germline, CDR1 MDHEN and CDR2 SYDVKM. CDR3 length equals 14 residues. The CDR3 sequence is CASSLSAGSNEQFF. DNA of the CDR3: TGTGCCAGCAGTTTATCGGCAGGTTCTAATGAGCAGTTCTTC.

The genes are TRBV10-3 and TRBJ1-5; no definite D call. From germline, CDR1 is ENHRY and CDR2 SYGVKD. The CDR3 runs 13 residues. V was trimmed by 8 bases and J by 4 bases, leaving 12 bases between them. The CDR3 coding sequence is TGTGCCATCCGTAGGGCTAGAAATCAGCCCCAGCATTTT. This translates into CAIRRARNQPQHF.

The chain has TRBV2 and TRBJ2-2; 10 nucleotides match TRBD1. In germline, CDR1 is SNHLY, CDR2 FYNNEI. J gave up 2 bases and V 3 bases, and 3 bases lay outside the gene matches. CDR3 length: 16 amino acids. The CDR3 region has the DNA TGTGCCAGCAGTGACGGGGACAGGGGTAACACCGGGGAGCTGTTTTTT. This sequence encodes CASSDGDRGNTGELFF.

Only a few counts were recorded for this clone. Distinct nucleotide sequences in the sample also encode this CDR3. The rearrangement uses TRBV7-2 and TRBJ2-7; the D is unclear. The CDR3 covers 11 residues. V lost 5 bases and J lost 0, with 2 bases in between. Germline CDR1 SGHTA, CDR2 FQGNSA. The CDR3 DNA sequence: TGTGCCAGCAGCCGCTCCTACGAGCAGTACTTC. This translates into CASSRSYEQYF. Using reference TRBV7-2 and TRBJ2-7 for the parts outside the CDR3, the full variable domain is GAGVSQSPSNKVTEKGKDVELRCDPISGHTALYWYRQSLGQGLEFLIYFQGNSAPDKSGLPSDRFSAERTGGSVSTLTIQRTQQEDSAVYLCASSRSYEQYFGPGTRLTVT.

This clone was seen repeatedly, ten times or more. This chain uses TRBV7-9 with TRBJ2-7; D is possibly TRBD2 (6 bases). CDR1 is SEHNR and CDR2 is FQNEAQ in the germline V gene (reference sequence). Trimming took off 4 bases at V and 2 bases at J, with 12 bases between the two ends. This CDR3 spans 14 amino acids. The CDR3 DNA sequence: TGTGCCAGCAGCTCTAGCGTCCTGACCTACGAGCAGTACTTC. Translated, it gives CASSSSVLTYEQYF. The complete variable domain, with remaining parts taken from reference TRBV7-9 and TRBJ2-7, reads DTGVSQNPRHKITKRGQNVTFRCDPISEHNRLYWYRQTLGQGPEFLTYFQNEAQLEKSRLLSDRFSAERPKGSFSTLEIQRTEQGDSAMYLCASSSSVLTYEQYFGPGTRLTVT.

This clone has just a few counts. The gene calls are TRBV11-2 and TRBJ2-7; D is ambiguous. This CDR3 is 16 amino acids long. The V gene lost 1 base and the J gene lost 4 bases, with 17 bases spanning the gap. Germline V gene lookup returns CDR1 SGHAT and CDR2 FQNNGV. Written as DNA, the CDR3 is TGTGCCAGCAGCTTAGGATCCGGGTTCCGCAGGTACGAGCAGTACTTC. This sequence encodes CASSLGSGFRRYEQYF. Based on the CDR3 plus reference TRBV11-2 and TRBJ2-7, the full variable domain is EAGVAQSPRYKIIEKRQSVAFWCNPISGHATLYWYQQILGQGPKLLIQFQNNGVVDDSQLPKDRFSAERLKGVDSTLKIQPAKLEDSAVYLCASSLGSGFRRYEQYFGPGTRLTVT.

The rearrangement links TRBV11-2 to TRBJ2-6; D is unresolved. The CDR3 is 14 residues long. Germline loops: CDR1 SGHAT, CDR2 FQNNGV. Trimming shortened V by 4 bases and J by 5 bases, and 9 bases separated the two germline ends. The CDR3: CASSSTRRANVLTF. The CDR3 DNA is TGTGCCAGCAGCTCTACGCGGAGGGCCAACGTCCTGACTTTC.

This clone was detected a few times. The rearrangement joins TRBV7-9 to TRBJ2-1; 10 bases match TRBD1. Trimming removed 3 bases from V and 7 bases from J; junction bases left unmatched: 6. CDR3 length: 15 amino acids. Germline loops: CDR1 SEHNR, CDR2 FQNEAQ (reference sequence). CDR3 in amino acids: CASSFPTGGRNEQFF. The CDR3 DNA is TGTGCCAGCAGCTTTCCGACAGGGGGCCGAAATGAGCAGTTCTTC.

The chain is built from TRBV25-1 and TRBJ2-3; TRBD2 is a possible D gene (5 bases). Trimming removed 11 bases from V and 7 bases from J, with 22 bases in between. This CDR3 has 14 amino acids. From germline, CDR1 is MGHDK and CDR2 SYGVNS. Here the CDR3 reads CAGLEWASRNTQYF. The CDR3 DNA reads as TGTGCCGGTTTGGAGTGGGCTAGCCGAAATACGCAGTATTTT. Complete variable domain (other parts from reference TRBV25-1 and TRBJ2-3): EADIYQTPRYLVIGTGKKITLECSQTMGHDKMYWYQQDPGMELHLIHYSYGVNSTEKGDLSSESTVSRIRTEHFPLTLESARPSHTSQYLCAGLEWASRNTQYFGPGTRLTVL.

The chain joins TRBV14 to TRBJ1-2; D gene uncertain. V lost 1 base and J lost 9, with 12 bases in between. The CDR3 length is 13 residues. Germline V gives CDR1 SGHDN, CDR2 FVKESK. Written as DNA, the CDR3 is TGTGCCAGCAGCCAAGGGGGTTATAGACGCTACACCTTC. This translates into CASSQGGYRRYTF.

The chain uses TRBV9 and TRBJ1-6, with 8 bases that match TRBD1. CDR1 SGDLS and CDR2 YYNGEE come from the germline V gene. The CDR3 is 15 residues long. Trimming removed 0 bases from V and 10 bases from J; junction bases left unmatched: 6. In nucleotides, the CDR3 is TGTGCCAGCAGCGTAGGTGTGACAGGGGACTCACCCCTCCACTTT. It codes for CASSVGVTGDSPLHF.